This T cell receptor beta chain emerged from a study of T cells after yellow fever vaccination. Study-wide findings and caveats: The study noted that FACS-sorted repertoires could contain abundant clonotypes contaminating from the bulk population. Among primary-vaccination clones, most reappeared after the booster, at 96% for CD4 and roughly 90% for CD8.

TCRdb itself ran the 5' RACE reads through MiXCR, one entry per CDR3 protein. The sample comprises about 220,000 distinct CDR3 sequences, approximately 3.3% of which are singletons, and 3.2% rests with the top ten. This clonotype was counted between two and nine times. Its specificity is unknown. Sample: CD4+ T cells sorted from PBMCs, taken 10 days after the yellow fever booster vaccination. This TCR derives from a man between 18 and 29 years old who received the YFV17D yellow fever vaccine.

The chain's CDR3 is CSARTGVYEQYF. The CDR3 DNA sequence: TGCAGTGCGAGGACAGGGGTCTACGAGCAGTACTTC. V and J are TRBV20-1 and TRBJ2-7; TRBD1 aligns across 9 bases. Per the germline V gene, CDR1 is DFQATT and CDR2 is SNEGSKA (reference sequence). Trimming took 6 bases from V and 3 from J; bases not matched to a gene: 3. The CDR3 has 12 amino acids.